This T cell receptor (beta chain) was sequenced for a study of T cell responses to AZD1222 COVID-19 vaccine. Study observations and caveats: Researchers report vaccine-associated CD4 TCRs spanning spike, with dominance at 160-218 and 743-854. Donors skewed white British and female; clonal diversity was possibly underestimated.

Using immunoSEQ multiplex PCR, the repertoire was profiled, and TCRdb retains in-frame clones only, with some absent. The sample consists of some 60,000 clones, over 65% of them appearing once. About this clone: Antigen specificity is unknown.

V gave up 6 bases and J gave up 3 bases; unmatched junction bases: 2. CDR3 size: 13 residues. The sample consisted of peripheral blood, taken 28 days after the second AZD1222 dose. This rearrangement joins TRBV12-3 or TRBV12-4 to TRBJ1-5; TRBD1 aligns across 7 bases. The clonotype comes from an adult who received the AZD1222 COVID-19 vaccine. This chain's CDR3 is CASRGQSNQPQHF. CDR3 bases: TGTGCCAGCAGGGGACAGTCCAATCAGCCCCAGCATTTT.